This TCR beta chain is from a study of Ad26.COV2.S vaccination and SARS-CoV-2 variants. Study in general: Once or twice, 56 days apart, Ad26.COV2.S was delivered intramuscularly.

Sequenced by immunoSEQ multiplex PCR; TCRdb stores in-frame clones only, minus some. Among around 300,000 clones listed, 80% to 90% were seen once. The germline CDR1 and CDR2 sequences are GTSNPN and SVGIG (reference sequence). The CDR3 sequence is 14 residues long. V gave up 0 bases and J gave up 3 bases; unmatched junction bases: 3. Treatment meaning: approximately 18 received Ad26.COV2.S at low or high dose, single or two shots; five or six received placebo; per-sample allocation not given. The samples date from day 63 after the first vaccine or placebo injection. This TCR was sampled from a person between 18 and 65 years old who received the Ad26.COV2.S COVID-19 vaccine or a placebo. The sequencing used peripheral blood, collected in a trial of Ad26.COV2.S vaccine versus placebo. The chain is built from TRBV30 and TRBJ2-7; 9 positions match TRBD2. DNA for the CDR3: TGTGCCTGGAGTGTACTAGCGGGTGGCTACGAGCAGTACTTC. Its translation: CAWSVLAGGYEQYF.